One T cell receptor (beta chain) is described in this entry. The germline CDR1 and CDR2 sequences are MNHEY and SMNVEV (reference sequence). The CDR3 runs to 14 residues. Trimming pared 6 bases from V and 5 bases from J, leaving 17 bases between. This sample stems from a study of OX40 agonist ivuxolimab in advanced cancers. The assay was immunoSEQ multiplex PCR, and TCRdb's table has in-frame clones only and misses some. Here the sample spans roughly 80,000 clones, 86% being singletons. The chain employs TRBV27 and TRBJ2-7; D may be TRBD1 (6 bases). The receptor was isolated from an adult with an advanced solid tumor such as melanoma, head and neck, liver or kidney cancer. Material: CD4+ or CD8+ T cells sorted from blood, obtained in a trial of the OX40 agonist ivuxolimab. The CDR3, as DNA: TGTGCCAGCAGAGGCAGGGGCACCAGGGACGAGCAGTACTTC. This encodes CASRGRGTRDEQYF.